This T cell receptor beta chain was profiled in a study of Ad26.COV2.S vaccination and SARS-CoV-2 variants. Regarding treatment: 15 to 20 received Ad26.COV2.S at low or high dose, single or two shots; about 5 received placebo; per-sample allocation not given. The samples were gathered on day 63 after the first injection of vaccine or placebo. The CDR3 is 13 residues long. V trimming: 8 bases; J trimming: 8 bases; junction bases outside the gene matches: 4. Germline values: CDR1 SEHNR, CDR2 FQNEAQ (reference sequence). Generated by immunoSEQ multiplex PCR, the TCRdb table keeps only in-frame clones and is missing some. The repertoire holds around 450,000 clones, with roughly 87% as singletons.

This TCR derives from a person between 18 and 59 years old who received the Ad26.COV2.S COVID-19 vaccine or a placebo. The specimen comprised peripheral blood, sampled in a trial of Ad26.COV2.S vaccine versus placebo. The chain uses TRBV7-9 and TRBJ2-1, with 12 positions matching TRBD2. Written as DNA, the CDR3 is TGTGCCAGCGTGCTAGCGGGAGGGCATGAGCAGTTCTTC. Amino acids: CASVLAGGHEQFF. Full variable domain (missing parts from reference TRBV7-9 and TRBJ2-1): DTGVSQNPRHKITKRGQNVTFRCDPISEHNRLYWYRQTLGQGPEFLTYFQNEAQLEKSRLLSDRFSAERPKGSFSTLEIQRTEQGDSAMYLCASVLAGGHEQFFGPGTRLTVL.